This T cell receptor (beta chain) was documented in a study of monozygotic twins with inflammatory bowel disease (dated by TCRdb to 2018 to 2020). With respect to the entire study: In total, 30 or so monozygotic twin pairs made up the full study: 19 Danish pairs, all IBD-discordant, plus nine German pairs, of which four were IBD-concordant and five were IBD-discordant. Each individual had, on average, about 151 000 unique TCRalpha sequences and 181 000 unique TCRbeta sequences available for analysis. The search for disease-associated traits relied mainly on comparing, within discordant pairs, IBD patients with their genetically identical healthy co-twins.

An approximately 2.5 ml peripheral blood sample was drawn into PAXgene tubes per donor and stored at -80°C. Without T cell sorting, total RNA was isolated from whole blood using the PAXgene blood miRNA kit on an automated QIAcube. Peripheral blood from monozygotic twin pairs, either concordant or discordant for inflammatory bowel disease, underwent deep TCRalpha and TCRbeta repertoire profiling that used unique molecular barcoding. For every twin pair, smoking habits were documented, and each individual was categorised as a current, former or never smoker. Points on this clonotype: Its recognized antigen is unknown.

The library came from 5' RACE. For each TCR library, about 4,000 ng of total RNA was used. For each sample, cDNA synthesis with SMARTScribe reverse transcriptase was split into eight separate reactions. During cDNA synthesis, template switching introduced unique molecular identifiers that contained a 6-nucleotide sample barcode. Two nested PCRs of roughly 16 and 10 cycles amplified the TCRalpha and TCRbeta cDNA, and bead purification followed each PCR. Before amplification, the cDNA was treated with uracil DNA-glycosylase and purified using the QIAquick PCR purification kit. In the second PCR, Illumina TruSeq-compatible adapters and sample-specific barcodes were added. Library quality and concentration were assessed using TapeStation and Qubit, and approximately 5 ng of each library was pooled. Sequencing of pooled libraries was carried out on an Illumina HiSeq2500 single-index Rapid Run using 2 x 100 bp reads and custom sequencing primers. From the authors' description of their analysis: MiGEC version 1.2.6 was used for UMI-based consensus assembly, which corrected PCR and sequencing errors. MiXCR version 2.1.1 handled V(D)J alignment, clonotype assembly and CDR3 extraction. Gene usage, clonotype sharing and MAIT/NKT TCR abundance were normalised by analysing the top 1000, 10 000 and 20 000 clonotypes per sample. After downsampling to 27 000 UMIs, diversity was calculated as the inverse Simpson index using the vegan R package. Paired Mann-Whitney U tests were applied to discordant twin pairs, with Benjamini-Hochberg correction for multiple testing. Once TCRdb had reprocessed the reads, it stored one entry per CDR3 protein sequence and supplied no DNA. The V and J calls shown here were made by TCRdb, not taken from the authors' results. For this sample, the table gives around 370,000 distinct CDR3 sequences. The ten largest account for 2% to 3% of the sample.

Findings and caveats that apply to the study as a whole: Because patients received different immunosuppressive treatments, the repertoires may have picked up extra background noise and variability between individuals. No single strong signal or clonotype linked to IBD turned up in the results, so the idea that one exists was not supported. The analysis was unable to tell different T cell subtypes apart. Compared with healthy twins, IBD patients shared fewer clonotypes with other individuals, and the difference was most pronounced in patients with signs of disease activity. IBD patients had lower TCRbeta repertoire diversity, measured by the inverse Simpson index, than their healthy co-twins. Repertoire similarity did not differ between concordant and discordant twins, possibly due to limited statistical power.

Based on the germline V gene, the CDR1 and CDR2 sequences are ENHRY and SYGVKD. Counted from cysteine to phenylalanine, this CDR3 has 13 amino acids. Only the protein is on record. This receptor was taken from a human donor with ulcerative colitis or Crohn's disease, or a healthy co-twin of an affected twin (not recorded which). Recombination connected TRBV10-3 to TRBJ1-5. Input material: blood. The CDR3 here reads CAITNYSNQPQHF.